This TCR beta chain was sequenced for a study of cytomegalovirus exposure and HLA in healthy donors. Donors came from a validation cohort of fewer than 150 subjects, distinct from the first 666-subject cohort. Turning to this clone: Its antigen is unidentified.

Study-level findings and limits: Researchers counted 164 TCR beta chains as cytomegalovirus-associated.

Using immunoSEQ multiplex PCR, the repertoire was profiled, and TCRdb retains in-frame clones only, with some absent. The sample yields 65,000 or so clones, around 96% seen once. This TCR was sampled from a man in his late teens or twenties in good health and CMV-seropositive. The source material was PBMCs.

The CDR3, as DNA: TGTGCCAGCAGACCACAGACTAGCGGGAAATACGAGCAGTACTTC. It encodes CASRPQTSGKYEQYF. The J gene is TRBJ2-7, the V gene TRBV2; TRBD2 matches at 11 bases. Trimming removed 6 bases from V and 4 bases from J; junction bases left unmatched: 8. This CDR3 has 15 residues. Germline-derived CDR1 and CDR2 are SNHLY and FYNNEI.